This T cell receptor (beta chain) stems from a study of blood T cell repertoires in COVID-19. The ends were cut back, 1 base at V and 2 bases at J, with 11 bases in the middle. Germline CDR1 is LNHDA and CDR2 is SQIVND (reference sequence). The CDR3 has 15 residues. Clones were read by immunoSEQ multiplex PCR, and TCRdb kept only the in-frame ones, dropping some. The sample consists of 400,000 to 500,000 clones, roughly 90% of them appearing once. Those enrolled, adults aged 18 to 89 years, came from roughly 22 US areas. This TCR was recovered from a middle-aged woman who had recovered from COVID-19. This chain joins TRBV19 and TRBJ1-2, with D perhaps TRBD1 (6 bases). Sequenced input: PBMCs or T cells enriched from blood (not recorded which). The CDR3 region is CASSIATTGNYGYTF. The CDR3 coding sequence is TGTGCCAGTAGTATAGCCACAACAGGGAACTATGGCTACACCTTC. Full variable domain (outside the CDR3, taken from reference TRBV19 and TRBJ1-2): DGGITQSPKYLFRKEGQNVTLSCEQNLNHDAMYWYRQDPGQGLRLIYYSQIVNDFQKGDIAEGYSVSREKKESFPLTVTSAQKNPTAFYLCASSIATTGNYGYTFGSGTRLTVV.